This T cell receptor beta chain was profiled in a study of blood T cell repertoires in COVID-19. In the study overall: COVID-19 samples, acute and convalescent, were from the United States, Italy and Spain. In each case, the material was cDNA or gDNA derived from T cells, B-cell-depleted T cells, or PBMCs.

Sequencing was performed with immunoSEQ multiplex PCR; in TCRdb, only in-frame clones are kept and a portion is missing. This table has some 290,000 clones, less than 85% appearing once. Germline V gene sequence: CDR1 MNHNS, CDR2 SASEGT. V gave up 1 base and J gave up 3 bases; unmatched junction bases: 3. This CDR3 comprises 15 residues. The receptor comes from a man between 60 and 70 years old who had recovered from COVID-19. The sample consisted of peripheral blood. This sequence joins TRBV6-1 and TRBJ2-7; 10 nucleotides line up with TRBD2. CDR3 DNA sequence: TGTGCCAGCAGTGAAGTACTAGCGGGGATCTACGAGCAGTACTTC. As protein: CASSEVLAGIYEQYF.